This entry lists 21 T cell receptor beta chains sequenced from one sample in a study of neurological immune-mediated disorders. Each CDR3 protein gets one entry after TCRdb re-called the 5' RACE reads with MiXCR. The sample comprises tens of thousands of distinct CDR3 sequences, approximately 2.4% of which are singletons, and 2.4% rests with the top ten. The sample consisted of PBMCs. The receptors derive from a man aged 50-59 years with multiple sclerosis.

This clonotype was detected ten times or more. The rearrangement joins TRBV12-3 or TRBV12-4 to TRBJ1-1; D is undetermined. Trimming shortened V by 3 bases and J by 1 base, and 6 bases separated the two germline ends. The CDR3 spans 13 residues. This chain's CDR3 is CASSFDGNTEAFF. CDR3 bases: TGTGCCAGCAGTTTTGACGGGAACACTGAAGCTTTCTTT.

Ten or more counts support this clonotype. The chain is built from TRBV20-1 and TRBJ2-1, with 12 bases matching TRBD1. The CDR3 sequence is 15 residues long. Germline V lookup: CDR1 DFQATT, CDR2 SNEGSKA (reference sequence). The trim removed 1 base at V and 8 bases at J, leaving 6 bases unmatched. The chain's CDR3 is CSARVGTGGIDEQFF. CDR3 nucleotide sequence: TGCAGTGCTAGAGTTGGGACAGGGGGCATCGATGAGCAGTTCTTC.

The table lists this clonotype with many counts. This rearrangement joins TRBV5-1 to TRBJ2-7; the D gene is possibly TRBD1 (5 bases). CDR1 and CDR2 from the germline V gene are SGHRS and YFSETQ. Trimming left V 0 bases short and J 1 base short, with 8 bases between. The CDR3 covers 14 residues. This chain's CDR3 is CASSLDPGSYEQYF. CDR3 nucleotide sequence: TGCGCCAGCAGCTTGGATCCAGGGTCCTACGAGCAGTACTTC.

This clonotype was recorded at least ten times. The rearrangement links TRBV18 to TRBJ1-2; 7 nucleotides match TRBD1. Trimming removed 4 bases from V and 4 bases from J; junction bases left unmatched: 6. CDR3 length: 14 amino acids. Germline V gene sequence: CDR1 KGHSH, CDR2 LQKENI. The CDR3 DNA follows: TGTGCCAGCTCACAGTCACAGGGGAGCTATGGCTACACCTTC. Amino acids: CASSQSQGSYGYTF.

In this sample, this clonotype turned up many times. This sequence joins TRBV6-1 and TRBJ2-3, with 9 nucleotides matching TRBD1. The CDR3 is 16 amino acids. Germline V gene data show CDR1 as MNHNS and CDR2 as SASEGT. Trimming took 5 bases from V and 0 from J; bases not matched to a gene: 6. The CDR3 loop is CASSRADRGSTDTQYF. The DNA for the CDR3 is TGTGCCAGCAGTAGAGCGGACAGGGGCAGCACAGATACGCAGTATTTT.

This clonotype was observed at least ten times. This chain links TRBV12-3 or TRBV12-4 with TRBJ1-2; the D is unclear. The CDR3 has 15 amino acids. V shed 7 bases and J shed 4 bases, with 19 bases lying between them. As DNA, the CDR3 is TGTGCCAGCAACCCGAGGCAAGGCAGCCTCTATGGCTACACCTTC. It codes for CASNPRQGSLYGYTF.

V is TRBV7-2 and J is TRBJ1-1; a weak D match, TRBD1 (5 bases). CDR1 is SGHTA and CDR2 is FQGNSA in the germline V gene. This CDR3 is built from 14 residues. V was cut by 4 bases and J by 6 bases, with 15 bases left in between. CDR3 protein: CASSWAGIRAEAFF. The CDR3, as DNA: TGTGCCAGCAGCTGGGCAGGGATCAGAGCTGAAGCTTTCTTT.

Comments on this clonotype: One end of the junction is discordant with germline, which a read error may explain. V gene TRBV15 combines with J gene TRBJ1-1, with a possible D match to TRBD1 (5 bases). The germline V gene encodes CDR1 LNHNV and CDR2 YYDKDF (reference sequence). The CDR3 consists of 17 residues. This CDR3 reads CVTSRPCPTGCDTEAFF. Here the CDR3 DNA reads TGTGTCACCAGCAGACCATGCCCCACAGGTTGCGACACTGAAGCTTTCTTT.

In this sample, this clonotype turned up a few times. The junction shows a germline mismatch at one end, possibly a read error. The J gene is TRBJ1-5, the V gene TRBV12-3 or TRBV12-4; 7 bases are a match to TRBD1. The CDR3 consists of 15 residues. The CDR3 protein is CASRPTGNSNQPQNF. The CDR3 DNA reads as TGTGCCAGCAGACCGACAGGGAATAGCAATCAGCCCCAGAATTTT.

In this sample, this clonotype turned up many times. J is TRBJ2-1 and V is TRBV6-6, with D perhaps TRBD2 (5 bases). V gave up 0 bases and J gave up 7 bases, with 13 bases separating them. This CDR3 spans 15 amino acids. Germline V gene sequence: CDR1 MNHNY, CDR2 SVGAGI (reference sequence). The CDR3 DNA reads TGTGCCAGCAGTTACTCCCGGGATTTGGCGAATGAGCAGTTCTTC. Its protein is CASSYSRDLANEQFF.

Many counts were recorded for this clonotype. This rearrangement joins TRBV6-2 or TRBV6-3 to TRBJ2-1; 9 bases are a match to TRBD2. This CDR3 region has 16 residues. V lost 1 base, J lost 4 bases, and 5 bases stayed unmatched. CDR1 MNHEY and CDR2 SVGEGT come from the germline V gene. The CDR3 region is CASSYFRGGAYNEQFF. The DNA for the CDR3 is TGTGCCAGCAGTTACTTCCGCGGGGGGGCTTACAATGAGCAGTTCTTC.

This clonotype was recorded many times. The J gene is TRBJ1-4, the V gene TRBV14; the D gene is possibly TRBD1 (5 bases). The CDR3 is 13 amino acids. Trimming removed 4 bases from V and 7 bases from J, with 10 bases in between. In germline, CDR1 is SGHDN, CDR2 FVKESK. Written as DNA, the CDR3 is TGTGCCAGCAGCCGGGGGTTTGCTGAAAAACTGTTTTTT. Its translation is CASSRGFAEKLFF.

This clonotype was observed at least ten times. The genes are TRBV20-1 and TRBJ1-2; D ambiguous. The CDR3 totals 12 residues. Germline V CDR1 and CDR2: DFQATT, SNEGSKA (reference sequence). The germline V and J ends were trimmed by 1 base and 4 bases, with 7 bases remaining between them. The CDR3 DNA sequence: TGCAGTGCTAGAGGGGAAATCTATGGCTACACCTTC. Its translation: CSARGEIYGYTF.

This clonotype was seen at least ten times. The chain carries TRBV5-1 and TRBJ1-1; TRBD1 might be the D (6 bases). The CDR3 loop spans 14 amino acids. CDR1 and CDR2 from the germline V gene are SGHRS and YFSETQ. V lost 1 base, J lost 4 bases, and 11 bases lay in between. The DNA of the CDR3 is TGCGCCAGCAGCTTGAGCGTAGGGGGCACTGAAGCTTTCTTT. It encodes CASSLSVGGTEAFF.

This clonotype showed up many times. The chain carries TRBV5-1 and TRBJ1-1; no reliable D call. V was pared by 0 bases and J by 0 bases, with 3 bases between. Germline values: CDR1 SGHRS, CDR2 YFSETQ. The CDR3 has 13 residues. The CDR3 sequence is CASSLDMNTEAFF. CDR3 nucleotides: TGCGCCAGCAGCTTGGATATGAACACTGAAGCTTTCTTT.

At least ten counts were recorded for this clonotype. The rearrangement joins TRBV5-1 to TRBJ2-3, with TRBD1 as a possible D gene (6 bases). V was trimmed by 0 bases and J by 4 bases, leaving 12 bases between them. CDR3 length equals 15 residues. Germline CDR1 reads SGHRS; CDR2 reads YFSETQ. CDR3 protein: CASSLVGQGSDTQYF. The CDR3 DNA reads TGCGCCAGCAGCTTGGTCGGCCAGGGGTCAGATACGCAGTATTTT.

This clonotype was detected many times. This chain uses TRBV28 with TRBJ1-1; D is uncertain. The ends were cut back, 7 bases at V and 1 base at J, with 4 bases in the middle. CDR1 and CDR2 (germline): MDHEN, SYDVKM. CDR3 length: 11 residues. CDR3 nucleotide sequence: TGTGCCAGCATTTGGAACACTGAAGCTTTCTTT. This sequence encodes CASIWNTEAFF. The variable domain in full, with the rest retrieved from reference TRBV28 and TRBJ1-1, is DVKVTQSSRYLVKRTGEKVFLECVQDMDHENMFWYRQDPGLGLRLIYFSYDVKMKEKGDIPEGYSVSREKKERFSLILESASTNQTSMYLCASIWNTEAFFGQGTRLTVV.

Many counts were recorded for this clonotype. The CDR3 loop reads CASSLGNSYGYTF. In nucleotides, the CDR3 is TGTGCCAGCAGTTTAGGGAACAGCTATGGCTACACCTTC. The genes are TRBV12-3 or TRBV12-4 and TRBJ1-2; D unclear. This CDR3 is built from 13 residues. Deletions cut 1 base from V and 4 bases from J, with 7 bases between.

The sample holds many counts of this clonotype. The J gene is TRBJ1-4, the V gene TRBV5-1, with 8 positions matching TRBD1. The CDR3 extends over 14 amino acids. Germline V gene lookup returns CDR1 SGHRS and CDR2 YFSETQ. Unmatched junction bases numbered 3, after V lost 0 bases and J lost 8 bases. This CDR3 reads CASSLGQGREKLFF. The CDR3 bases are TGCGCCAGCAGCTTGGGACAGGGGAGAGAAAAACTGTTTTTT.

This clonotype was seen many times. The chain couples TRBV9 to TRBJ2-5, with D hard to call. Germline CDR1 reads SGDLS; CDR2 reads YYNGEE. The CDR3 spans 13 residues. V was pared by 10 bases and J by 4 bases, with 17 bases between. The CDR3 spells CASAGTPGETQYF. DNA of the CDR3: TGTGCCTCCGCCGGAACCCCGGGAGAGACCCAGTACTTC.

The sample holds many counts of this clonotype. The gene calls are TRBV20-1 and TRBJ2-1; D might be TRBD2 (7 bases). V lost 5 bases to trimming and J lost 7 bases, with 21 bases between them. CDR1 is DFQATT and CDR2 is SNEGSKA in the germline V gene (reference sequence). This CDR3 spans 15 amino acids. CDR3 residues: CSAPGFRGAGNEQFF. DNA of the CDR3: TGCAGTGCTCCGGGCTTCCGGGGGGCGGGGAATGAGCAGTTCTTC.